The rows below give T cell receptor beta chains drawn from one sample of a study of OX40 agonist ivuxolimab in advanced cancers. The protocol was immunoSEQ multiplex PCR, while the TCRdb copy is restricted to in-frame clones and leaves out a portion. This sample has about 20,000 clones, with around four fifths found just once. The material was CD4+ or CD8+ T cells sorted from blood, obtained in a trial of the OX40 agonist ivuxolimab. These receptors all come from an adult with an advanced solid tumor such as melanoma, head and neck, liver or kidney cancer. Both conserved end residues are part of each CDR3.

V | CDR3
TRBV5-1 | CAILLGYGYTF
TRBV14 | CASSPVGWYYGYTF
TRBV27 | CASSSPGQGVQETQYF
TRBV28 | CASSLGVREVAYEQYF
TRBV4-1 | CASSGGGVMNTEAFF
TRBV29-1 | CSVDRVGLPREDGYTF
TRBV4-1 | CASSQEGLAGAGTGELFF
TRBV7-9 | CASSLGYRQGIYGYTF
TRBV30 | CAWSDGTGRYEQYF
TRBV6-6 | CASSLRGEQYF
TRBV5-4 | CASGDTSGGYNEQFF
TRBV4-1 | CASSQEGQGSNQPQHF
TRBV28 | CASTKGEGGNEQFF
TRBV2 | CASSEVAGRTEAFF
TRBV19 | CASRQGLNTEAFF
TRBV5-4 | CASSPSGANVLTF
TRBV5-1 | CASSPGLYNEQFF
TRBV29-1 | CSVVTSVSTDTQYF
TRBV19 | CASSMVGDMGFYEQYF
TRBV6-5 | CASSSGATEAFF
TRBV2 | CASRGTSGHNEQFF
TRBV19 | CASSRRNSGQDTAKDGYTF
TRBV6-5 | CASSYLIQGPEAFF
TRBV19 | CASSTPGGSSYNEQFF
TRBV9 | CASSVGLAGEETQYF
TRBV5-5 | CASSLLTGLTGELFF
TRBV19 | CASSTGIGMSYEQYF
TRBV25-1 | CASSGRSSMNTEAFF
TRBV9 | CASSPGRGYGYTF
TRBV27 | CASSGTLMNYEQYF
TRBV7-9 | CASSWGDEQFF
TRBV4-3 | CASSQDLTGVLLGTQYF
TRBV5-6 | CASSLIRGRYEQYF
TRBV10-2 | CASSGTGLAGRTGELFF
TRBV20-1 | CHSETQYF
TRBV6-5 | CASSYSKGGTEAFF
TRBV7-9 | CASSLAGTGELFF
TRBV9 | CASRKTGADYGYTF
TRBV7-9 | CASQGALGTGELFF
TRBV27 | CASRVGTTTNEKLFF
TRBV25-1 | CASSGAAPRQGGTGYTF
TRBV27 | CASGQTGDFNQPQHF
TRBV4-3 | CASSQDEGARQTDTQYF
TRBV7-9 | CASSLWSGNTGELFF
TRBV28 | CASSADRYYGYTF
TRBV7-9 | CASSSREEANYGYTF
TRBV5-4 | CASSSEGLARRYEQYF
TRBV27 | CASSLWGNYEQYF
TRBV6-1 | CASRGRGGMRDIQYF
TRBV29-1 | CSVEGIEDTQYF
TRBV10-2 | CASRTDNLYEQYF
TRBV6-5 | CASSSYLGRNYEQYF
TRBV5-7 | CASSLGASQRPTYEQYF
TRBV19 | CASSIDVTGELFF
TRBV6-1 | CASSPGTSEQYF
TRBV18 | CASSPPRDSPGGYEQYF
TRBV9 | CASRDALGDTEAFF
TRBV19 | CASSIVDPNTEAFF
TRBV7-8 | CASSFRDHQETQYF
TRBV11-2 | CASSQQGYSNQPQHF